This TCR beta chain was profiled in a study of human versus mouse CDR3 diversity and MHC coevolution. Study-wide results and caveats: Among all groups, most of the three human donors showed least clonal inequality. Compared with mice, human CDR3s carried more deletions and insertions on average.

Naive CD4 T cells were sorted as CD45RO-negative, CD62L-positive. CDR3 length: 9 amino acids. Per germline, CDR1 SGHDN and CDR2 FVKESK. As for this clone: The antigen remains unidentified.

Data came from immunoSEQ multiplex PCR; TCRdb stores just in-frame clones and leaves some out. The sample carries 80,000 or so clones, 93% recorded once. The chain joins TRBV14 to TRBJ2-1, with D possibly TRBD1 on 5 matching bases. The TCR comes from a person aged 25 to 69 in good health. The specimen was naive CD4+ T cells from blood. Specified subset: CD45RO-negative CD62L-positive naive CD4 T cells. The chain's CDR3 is CAVDREQFF. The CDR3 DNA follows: TGTGCAGTCGACAGAGAGCAGTTCTTC.